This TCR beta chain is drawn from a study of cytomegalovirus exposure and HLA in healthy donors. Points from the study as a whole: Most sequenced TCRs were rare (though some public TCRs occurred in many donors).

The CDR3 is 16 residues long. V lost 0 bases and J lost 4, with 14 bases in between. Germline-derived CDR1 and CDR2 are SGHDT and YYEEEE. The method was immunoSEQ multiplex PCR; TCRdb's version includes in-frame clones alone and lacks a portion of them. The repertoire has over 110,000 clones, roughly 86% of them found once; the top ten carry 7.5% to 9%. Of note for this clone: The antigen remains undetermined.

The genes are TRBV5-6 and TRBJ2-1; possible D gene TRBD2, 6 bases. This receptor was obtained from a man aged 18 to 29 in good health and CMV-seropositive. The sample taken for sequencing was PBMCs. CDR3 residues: CASSLVGRESYNEQFF. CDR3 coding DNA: TGTGCCAGCAGCTTGGTTGGTCGGGAGTCGTACAATGAGCAGTTCTTC. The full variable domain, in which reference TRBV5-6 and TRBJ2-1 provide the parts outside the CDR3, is DAGVTQSPTHLIKTRGQQVTLRCSPKSGHDTVSWYQQALGQGPQFIFQYYEEEERQRGNFPDRFSGHQFPNYSSELNVNALLLGDSALYLCASSLVGRESYNEQFFGPGTRLTVL.